The entry that follows covers one T cell receptor (beta chain) sequence. Its matching antigen is unknown. There are 16 residues in the CDR3. The germline V gene has CDR1 KGHSH and CDR2 LQKENI. V was cut by 1 base and J by 0 bases, with 12 bases left in between. Data came from immunoSEQ multiplex PCR; TCRdb stores just in-frame clones and leaves some out. The data contain 150,000 to 200,000 clones, 89% of them singletons. This entry comes from a study of cytomegalovirus exposure and HLA in healthy donors. Study observations and caveats: The majority of TCR sequences were rare, yet some public TCRs appeared in many donors. Accounts indicate the classifier identified cytomegalovirus status with strong specificity and sensitivity.

The clonotype comes from a woman aged 18-35 years in good health and CMV-seropositive. The chain recombines TRBV18 with TRBJ2-5, with D perhaps TRBD1 (5 bases). Sample: PBMCs. The CDR3 sequence is CASSPRVRQYQETQYF. CDR3 sequence (DNA): TGTGCCAGCTCACCACGGGTGCGACAGTACCAAGAGACCCAGTACTTC. Full variable domain (remainder filled in from reference TRBV18 and TRBJ2-5): NAGVMQNPRHLVRRRGQEARLRCSPMKGHSHVYWYRQLPEEGLKFMVYLQKENIIDESGMPKERFSAEFPKEGPSILRIQQVVRGDSAAYFCASSPRVRQYQETQYFGPGTRLLVL.